This TCR beta chain was profiled in a study of blood T cell repertoires in COVID-19 (dated by TCRdb to the early 2020s). About the study as a whole: The collaborator samples originated in the United States, Italy and Spain and spanned the acute and convalescent phases of COVID-19. The material from the prospective study consisted of cDNA or gDNA derived from T cells, B-cell-depleted T cells, or PBMCs. Subjects who had been exposed to COVID-19, were actively infected with it, or had recovered from it provided the deeply sampled blood TCRbeta repertoires that made up the dataset. A freely available public database, intended as a resource for researchers studying the immune response to SARS-CoV-2, is where the repertoires were released. Samples were obtained from the ongoing ImmuneRACE study (first 160 participants) and from some 1,200 subjects provided by 6 global collaborators. Nearly every sample came with metadata listing a de-identified subject ID, COVID-19 status, age in years and sex. HLA class I and class II types, where available, came from metadata supplied by the sample provider rather than from assay-based typing. General conclusions and limits of the study: The quantity of clinical and demographic metadata differed by source and by participant and was supplied without curation.

Concerning this clone: Its target antigen remains unknown. No quality values exist for individual bases; no much larger clone is one base distant.

At one collaborating source in Seattle, patients were enrolled during active infection and were followed longitudinally through the course of disease. Collaborating institutions collected whole blood in K2EDTA tubes following their own protocols. For TCRbeta analysis, collaborators shipped samples in one of three forms: frozen whole blood, isolated PBMCs, or DNA extracted from either of those sample types. CDR1 and CDR2, per the germline V gene, are LGHNA and YNFKEQ. The V end loses 0 bases and the J end loses 0 bases, and a stretch of 6 bases separates them. Inclusive of the bounding cysteine and phenylalanine, the CDR3 is 15 residues long. Only CDR3 DNA remains: 45 bases, in frame from the first base. TCRbeta CDR3 regions were amplified from genomic DNA using the immunoSEQ Assay, a bias-controlled multiplex PCR. As for how the authors treated the data: Within the assay, amplification of reference gene primers was used to estimate how many nucleated cells each sample contained. Sequence reads were collapsed and filtered to measure the absolute abundance of every unique TCRbeta CDR3 rearrangement. For each sample, productive Simpson clonality was calculated as the square root of Simpson's diversity index over productive rearrangements. Here the immuneACCESS table is served through TCRdb, limited to in-frame sequences with V and J called. Missing clones are a known gap in these copies; in checked studies unresolved V genes cover under half, and the rest lacks a known reason. V and J calls plus clone size are reproduced from that table; the DNA served to infer D and trimming. Within this sample are more than 150,000 clones, with around 94% of them counted one time only. The top ten hold 0.6% to 0.9% of the sample.

This sequence uses TRBV4-2 and TRBJ1-5; the D gene assignment is ambiguous. Sample: peripheral blood. The TCR comes from a man aged 30 to 45 with COVID-19, enrolled during active disease. The CDR3 reads as follows: CASSQDGSSNQPQHF. The bases are TGTGCCAGCAGCCAAGATGGCAGTAGCAATCAGCCCCAGCATTTT.